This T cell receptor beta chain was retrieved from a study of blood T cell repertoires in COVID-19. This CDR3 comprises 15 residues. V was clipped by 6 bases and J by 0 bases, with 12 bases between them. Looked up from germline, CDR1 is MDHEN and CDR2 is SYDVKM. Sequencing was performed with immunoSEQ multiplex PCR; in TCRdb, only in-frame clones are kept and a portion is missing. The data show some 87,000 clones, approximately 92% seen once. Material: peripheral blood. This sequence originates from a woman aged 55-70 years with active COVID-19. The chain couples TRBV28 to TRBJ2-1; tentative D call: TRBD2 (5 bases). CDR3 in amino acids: CASSSAGDSYNEQFF. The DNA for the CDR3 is TGTGCCAGCAGCTCGGCGGGCGACTCCTACAATGAGCAGTTCTTC.